This passage covers 10 T cell receptor beta chains from one sample sequenced in a study of T-cell memory formation after mild COVID-19. TCRdb independently ran MiXCR on the 5' RACE reads; one entry per CDR3 protein. This sample has just over 300,000 distinct CDR3 sequences, with approximately 19% found just once. Material for sequencing was PBMCs or a T cell subset sorted from them (not recorded which). Every receptor here comes from a young man who had mild COVID-19 (a few samples of this study predate the infection). Cell type and time point are not known.

The table lists this clonotype with a few counts. The gene calls are TRBV5-1 and TRBJ2-4, with 10 positions matching TRBD1. V lost 6 bases, J lost 4 bases, and 7 bases stayed unmatched. CDR3 size: 15 residues. Looked up from germline, CDR1 is SGHRS and CDR2 is YFSETQ. CDR3: CASNLGQGEKNIQYF. As DNA, the CDR3 is TGCGCCAGCAACCTTGGACAGGGGGAGAAAAACATTCAGTACTTC.

The V gene is TRBV4-1, the J gene TRBJ1-1; maybe TRBD1 (6 bases). The germline V gene has CDR1 MGHRA and CDR2 YSYEKL. CDR3 length equals 16 residues. V lost 4 bases and J 0 bases, leaving 15 bases between the germline ends. The CDR3 reads CASSPREGGMNTEAFF. Written as DNA, the CDR3 is TGCGCCAGCAGCCCCCGGGAGGGGGGTATGAACACTGAAGCTTTCTTT.

This clonotype came up a few times. CDR3 nucleotide sequence: TGTGCCAGCAGCCAGGGGAGCGGGGAAAGGCAGTATTTT. Its translation: CASSQGSGERQYF. The J gene is TRBJ2-3, the V gene TRBV7-3; maybe TRBD2 (7 bases). Germline V gene lookup returns CDR1 SGHTA and CDR2 FQGTGA. The V end lost 5 bases, the J end lost 11 bases, and 17 bases lay between the germline ends. This CDR3 region has 13 residues. Variable domain in full (rest from reference TRBV7-3 and TRBJ2-3): GAGVSQTPSNKVTEKGKYVELRCDPISGHTALYWYRQSLGQGPEFLIYFQGTGAADDSGLPNDRFFAVRPEGSVSTLKIQRTERGDSAVYLCASSQGSGERQYFGPGTRLTVL.

The chain uses TRBV18 and TRBJ1-1, with TRBD1 identical over 7 bases. V lost 8 bases and J lost 2; bases outside the gene matches: 8. Looked up from germline, CDR1 is KGHSH and CDR2 is LQKENI. The CDR3 loop spans 14 amino acids. The CDR3 sequence is CASLLDRVNTEAFF. CDR3 DNA: TGTGCCAGCCTGTTAGACAGGGTAAACACTGAAGCTTTCTTT.

The chain recombines TRBV7-6 with TRBJ2-1, with TRBD2 as a possible D gene (5 bases). Per the germline V gene, CDR1 is SGHVS and CDR2 is FNYEAQ. There are 12 residues in the CDR3. V lost 2 bases to trimming and J lost 8 bases, with 7 bases between them. This chain's CDR3 is CASSLIGDEQFF. The CDR3 region has the DNA TGTGCCAGCAGCTTAATCGGGGATGAGCAGTTCTTC.

This clonotype was picked up many times. The chain is built from TRBV2 and TRBJ2-5; the match to TRBD2 covers 10 bases. The V segment lost 8 bases and the J segment 5 bases; nucleotides outside the gene matches: 2. Germline V gene sequence: CDR1 SNHLY, CDR2 FYNNEI. The CDR3 extends over 12 amino acids. The chain's CDR3 is CASSTSGETQYF. The CDR3 nucleotides are TGTGCCAGCTCGACTAGCGGGGAGACCCAGTACTTC.

The CDR3 loop is CASKIEGRYGYTF. In DNA, the CDR3 is TGTGCCAGCAAGATCGAGGGTCGCTATGGCTACACCTTC. The rearrangement uses TRBV6-2 or TRBV6-3 and TRBJ1-2; D gene unclear. Germline-derived CDR1 and CDR2 are MNHEY and SVGEGT. Trimming took 7 bases from V and 4 from J, leaving 13 bases between them. The CDR3 sequence is 13 residues long.

This clonotype has a single count. The chain joins TRBV27 to TRBJ2-7; D possibly corresponds to TRBD1 (6 bases). Germline V gene sequence: CDR1 MNHEY, CDR2 SMNVEV (reference sequence). V shed 5 bases and J shed 7 bases, with 12 bases lying between them. CDR3 length: 12 residues. CDR3: CASSIQGGEQYF. The DNA of the CDR3 is TGTGCCAGCAGTATACAGGGTGGTGAGCAGTACTTC.

The chain uses TRBV2 and TRBJ1-6; a possible D gene is TRBD1 (5 bases). V lost 4 bases and J lost 3, with 13 bases in between. The length of the CDR3 is 16 residues. In germline, CDR1 is SNHLY, CDR2 FYNNEI. The CDR3 region has the DNA TGTGCCAGCAGTGCATCAGGGAATTACTATAATTCACCCCTCCACTTT. Translated, it gives CASSASGNYYNSPLHF.

The V gene is TRBV2, the J gene TRBJ2-7, with D perhaps matching TRBD1 or TRBD2 (5 bases each). V was trimmed by 3 bases and J by 5 bases, leaving 8 bases between them. Germline CDR1 and CDR2: SNHLY and FYNNEI. The CDR3 runs to 12 residues. The CDR3 here is CASSDWGNEQYF. DNA for the CDR3: TGTGCCAGCAGTGACTGGGGGAACGAGCAGTACTTC.